Below, one T cell receptor (beta chain) is given with its context. Profiled with immunoSEQ multiplex PCR; TCRdb holds only in-frame clones, not every one. This sample has 46,000 or so clones, with roughly 90% found just once. The V and J ends lost 9 bases and 1 base respectively, with 12 bases between them. Germline CDR1 is KGHDR and CDR2 is SFDVKD. This CDR3 has 14 residues. This entry comes from a study of blood T cell repertoires in COVID-19. Source material: peripheral blood. This receptor was identified in a man aged 70-80 years with active COVID-19. The gene calls are TRBV24-1 and TRBJ1-5, with TRBD1 as a possible D gene (5 bases). This chain's CDR3 is CATGSGGSNQPQHF. CDR3 nucleotide sequence: TGTGCCACCGGAAGTGGGGGGAGCAATCAGCCCCAGCATTTT.